The 23 T cell receptor beta chains below all came from one sample that was sequenced in a study of cytomegalovirus exposure and HLA in healthy donors. The PCR made use of 60 Vbeta and 13 Jbeta primers. Using immunoSEQ multiplex PCR, the repertoire was profiled, and TCRdb retains in-frame clones only, with some absent. There are roughly 170,000 clones in the sample; roughly 81% occur only once, and under 5% lies in the top ten. The sample taken for sequencing was PBMCs. All receptors come from a girl under 18 in good health and CMV-seropositive.

The chain uses TRBV9 and TRBJ1-1; D remains unclear. V was trimmed by 0 bases and J by 1 base, leaving 7 bases between them. From germline, CDR1 is SGDLS and CDR2 YYNGEE. This CDR3 has 14 residues. The CDR3 reads CASSVAEANTEAFF. The CDR3 nucleotides are TGTGCCAGCAGCGTAGCTGAGGCGAACACTGAAGCTTTCTTT. Complete variable domain (other parts from reference TRBV9 and TRBJ1-1): DSGVTQTPKHLITATGQRVTLRCSPRSGDLSVYWYQQSLDQGLQFLIQYYNGEERAKGNILERFSAQQFPDLHSELNLSSLELGDSALYFCASSVAEANTEAFFGQGTRLTVV.

The chain is built from TRBV5-1 and TRBJ1-1; the D gene is possibly TRBD1 (5 bases). The V end was cut by 0 bases, the J end by 0 bases, with 6 bases between. Per the germline V gene, CDR1 is SGHRS and CDR2 is YFSETQ. The CDR3 extends over 14 amino acids. The CDR3 nucleotides read TGCGCCAGCAGCTTGGAGGGGATGAACACTGAAGCTTTCTTT. It encodes CASSLEGMNTEAFF. The variable domain in full, with the rest retrieved from reference TRBV5-1 and TRBJ1-1, is KAGVTQTPRYLIKTRGQQVTLSCSPISGHRSVSWYQQTPGQGLQFLFEYFSETQRNKGNFPGRFSGRQFSNSRSEMNVSTLELGDSALYLCASSLEGMNTEAFFGQGTRLTVV.

This clone has only one observation. The genes are TRBV7-3 and TRBJ2-3; D is perhaps TRBD1 (6 bases). Deletions cut 5 bases from V and 2 bases from J, with 11 bases between. Germline loops: CDR1 SGHTA, CDR2 FQGTGA. The CDR3 has 14 amino acids. The CDR3 loop is CASSRRTATDTQYF. DNA for the CDR3: TGTGCCAGCAGCCGCCGGACAGCCACAGATACGCAGTATTTT.

The chain links TRBV5-6 to TRBJ1-5; TRBD1 is a possible D gene (6 bases). Germline V gene lookup returns CDR1 SGHDT and CDR2 YYEEEE. CDR3 length: 15 residues. The V end was cut by 1 base, the J end by 5 bases, with 13 bases between. The CDR3 region has the DNA TGTGCCAGCAGCTTGAAAGACAGGCCATATCAGCCCCAGCATTTT. This translates into CASSLKDRPYQPQHF.

The rearrangement joins TRBV10-1 to TRBJ2-5, with D tentatively TRBD1 (5 bases). V was shortened by 0 bases and J by 0 bases, with 5 bases between the two germline ends. CDR3 length: 14 residues. CDR1 is WNHNN and CDR2 is SYGVQD in the germline V gene (reference sequence). The CDR3 region is CASSESTDQETQYF. The CDR3 coding sequence is TGCGCCAGCAGTGAGTCGACAGACCAAGAGACCCAGTACTTC.

The gene calls are TRBV2 and TRBJ1-2; 7 nucleotides match TRBD1. Germline-derived CDR1 and CDR2 are SNHLY and FYNNEI. There are 14 residues in the CDR3. V lost 7 bases to trimming and J lost 8 bases; unmatched junction nucleotides: 13. In DNA, the CDR3 is TGTGCCAGCACCTCGTTGACAGGGATTGGAGGCTACACCTTC. It is translated as CASTSLTGIGGYTF.

In this sample, this clone turned up a few times. The genes are TRBV7-6 and TRBJ2-1; D may be TRBD1 (6 bases). Germline lookup yields CDR1 SGHVS and CDR2 FNYEAQ. The CDR3 is 15 residues long. V was shortened by 4 bases and J by 2 bases, with 12 bases between the two germline ends. CDR3 protein: CASSSFTGTYNEQFF. CDR3 nucleotide sequence: TGTGCCAGCAGCTCATTTACAGGGACCTACAATGAGCAGTTCTTC.

The chain combines TRBV2 with TRBJ1-1, with TRBD1 matching 10 bases. V shed 4 bases, J shed 10 bases, and the junction held 9 bases outside the gene matches. Germline-derived CDR1 and CDR2 are SNHLY and FYNNEI. CDR3 length equals 14 residues. The CDR3: CASSGDRGVWRAFF. The CDR3 bases are TGTGCCAGCAGTGGGGACAGGGGAGTGTGGAGAGCTTTCTTT. Full variable domain (outside the CDR3, taken from reference TRBV2 and TRBJ1-1): EPEVTQTPSHQVTQMGQEVILRCVPISNHLYFYWYRQILGQKVEFLVSFYNNEISEKSEIFDDQFSVERPDGSNFTLKIRSTKLEDSAMYFCASSGDRGVWRAFFGQGTRLTVV.

The CDR3 region has the DNA TGTGCCAGCAGTTACCCGACTAGCGGTTACAATGAGCAGTTCTTC. It yields the protein CASSYPTSGYNEQFF. V and J are TRBV6-5 and TRBJ2-1, with TRBD2 matching 9 bases. This CDR3 is 15 amino acids long. Germline CDR1 reads MNHEY; CDR2 reads SVGAGI. V dropped 2 bases and J dropped 4; count of bases not matched to a gene: 3.

The V and J genes are TRBV5-1 and TRBJ1-6, with D perhaps matching TRBD1 (6 bases). This CDR3 has 19 residues. Germline V gene data show CDR1 as SGHRS and CDR2 as YFSETQ. Trimming shortened V by 1 base and J by 5 bases, and 22 bases separated the two germline ends. The CDR3 DNA follows: TGCGCCAGCAGCTTGAGGAGTTATACCATCCCAGGGGATAATTCACCCCTCCACTTT. It is translated as CASSLRSYTIPGDNSPLHF.

J is TRBJ1-4 and V is TRBV4-1, with D perhaps TRBD1 (6 bases). Germline CDR1 MGHRA, CDR2 YSYEKL. This CDR3 contains 14 residues. Between the trimmed V and J ends, which lost 2 bases and 5 bases, there was a span of 9 bases. The DNA of the CDR3 is TGCGCCAGCAGCCAACGGACAGAGAATGAAAAACTGTTTTTT. Translating it yields CASSQRTENEKLFF.

This clone was detected once. The rearrangement uses TRBV30 and TRBJ1-1, with TRBD1 as a possible D gene (6 bases). This CDR3 is built from 13 residues. CDR1 is GTSNPN, CDR2 SVGIG, per germline (reference sequence). V lost 4 bases and J lost 0, with 9 bases in between. CDR3 coding DNA: TGTGCCTGGACAACAGGGATGAACACTGAAGCTTTCTTT. This codes for CAWTTGMNTEAFF.

The chain is built from TRBV2 and TRBJ2-7; possibly TRBD2 for D (5 bases). V lost 7 bases and J lost 3, with 10 bases in between. Germline V CDR1 and CDR2: SNHLY, FYNNEI. The CDR3 has 12 residues. The CDR3 nucleotides are TGTGCCAGCAATACTAGAAACTACGAGCAGTACTTC. It codes for CASNTRNYEQYF.

Only a few counts were recorded for this clone. The chain has TRBV6-5 and TRBJ2-3, with TRBD2 matching over 10 bases. V was clipped by 4 bases and J by 0 bases; unmatched bases: 1. Germline CDR1 reads MNHEY; CDR2 reads SVGAGI. This CDR3 comprises 15 residues. The CDR3 protein is CASSWTSGSTDTQYF. The CDR3 nucleotides are TGTGCCAGCAGTTGGACTAGCGGAAGCACAGATACGCAGTATTTT.

The chain combines TRBV15 with TRBJ2-5; 7 positions match TRBD1. After removal of 3 bases from V and 0 bases from J, the junction contained 4 bases not matched to a gene. The CDR3 contains 15 residues. The germline gives CDR1 LNHNV, CDR2 YYDKDF (reference sequence). CDR3 nucleotide sequence: TGTGCCACCAGCAGTGTCAGGGGGTACCAAGAGACCCAGTACTTC. Protein product: CATSSVRGYQETQYF.

The chain combines TRBV30 with TRBJ2-1; possible D gene TRBD1, 6 bases. The V and J ends lost 4 bases and 4 bases respectively, with 14 bases between them. The CDR3 sequence is 14 residues long. Germline V gives CDR1 GTSNPN, CDR2 SVGIG (reference sequence). The chain's CDR3 is CAWTKGHTYNEQFF. CDR3 in DNA: TGTGCCTGGACTAAGGGACATACGTACAATGAGCAGTTCTTC.

The sample holds a few counts of this clone. V gene TRBV7-2 combines with J gene TRBJ1-2; D remains ambiguous. The germline V gene has CDR1 SGHTA and CDR2 FQGNSA. This CDR3 region has 15 residues. The V gene lost 5 bases and the J gene lost 0 bases, with 13 bases spanning the gap. The CDR3 sequence is CASSREGDANYGYTF. In DNA form, the CDR3 reads TGTGCCAGCAGCAGAGAGGGAGACGCTAACTATGGCTACACCTTC.

This sequence joins TRBV7-4 and TRBJ2-2; 11 bases are shared with TRBD2. The CDR3 totals 16 residues. In germline, CDR1 is SGHVT, CDR2 SQSDAQ. V shed 9 bases and J 6 bases; nucleotides not matched to a gene: 12. The DNA for the CDR3 is TGTGCCAGTCGCGACACTAGCGGGGGCTCCTCCGGGGAGCTGTTTTTT. Amino acids: CASRDTSGGSSGELFF.

This sequence joins TRBV7-2 and TRBJ2-2; no clear D. The CDR3 is 13 residues long. Germline V gene lookup returns CDR1 SGHTA and CDR2 FQGNSA. The ends were cut back, 4 bases at V and 9 bases at J, with 12 bases in the middle. The CDR3 spells CASSSGFARELFF. The CDR3 bases are TGTGCCAGCAGCTCTGGTTTCGCTAGGGAGCTGTTTTTT.

This chain connects TRBV5-4 to TRBJ1-2; 8 bases are a match to TRBD1. Unmatched junction bases numbered 8, after V lost 3 bases and J lost 4 bases. From germline, CDR1 is SGHNT and CDR2 YYREEE (reference sequence). This CDR3 contains 15 residues. The CDR3 spells CASSSFGQGFYGYTF. CDR3 sequence (DNA): TGTGCCAGCAGCTCCTTTGGACAGGGCTTCTATGGCTACACCTTC. Combining the CDR3 with reference TRBV5-4 and TRBJ1-2 gives the whole variable domain ETGVTQSPTHLIKTRGQQVTLRCSSQSGHNTVSWYQQALGQGPQFIFQYYREEENGRGNFPPRFSGLQFPNYSSELNVNALELDDSALYLCASSSFGQGFYGYTFGSGTRLTVV.

The V call is TRBV11-3, the J call TRBJ1-2, with unresolved D. CDR3 length: 14 amino acids. The V gene lost 5 bases and the J gene lost 3 bases, with 13 bases spanning the gap. CDR1 and CDR2 from the germline V gene are SGHNT and YENEEA. CDR3 nucleotides: TGTGCCAGCAGCGCCTTCGGGATTCACTATGGCTACACCTTC. It encodes CASSAFGIHYGYTF.

This sequence joins TRBV10-3 and TRBJ1-6, with TRBD1 identical over 8 bases. The CDR3 spans 15 residues. Looked up from germline, CDR1 is ENHRY and CDR2 is SYGVKD. The J segment lost 8 bases and the V segment lost 6 bases, leaving 9 bases of the junction unmatched. The CDR3 nucleotides read TGTGCCATCAGCATTACAGGGGGTATTGATTCACCCCTCCACTTT. It specifies CAISITGGIDSPLHF.

Only a few counts were recorded for this clone. The rearrangement links TRBV4-1 to TRBJ2-2, with D tentatively TRBD1 (6 bases). Germline assignment: CDR1 MGHRA and CDR2 YSYEKL. The CDR3 extends over 14 amino acids. V dropped 6 bases and J dropped 6 bases, with 14 bases sitting between them. CDR3 sequence: CASSPDRTAGELFF. Written as DNA, the CDR3 is TGCGCCAGCAGTCCAGACAGGACAGCCGGGGAGCTGTTTTTT.